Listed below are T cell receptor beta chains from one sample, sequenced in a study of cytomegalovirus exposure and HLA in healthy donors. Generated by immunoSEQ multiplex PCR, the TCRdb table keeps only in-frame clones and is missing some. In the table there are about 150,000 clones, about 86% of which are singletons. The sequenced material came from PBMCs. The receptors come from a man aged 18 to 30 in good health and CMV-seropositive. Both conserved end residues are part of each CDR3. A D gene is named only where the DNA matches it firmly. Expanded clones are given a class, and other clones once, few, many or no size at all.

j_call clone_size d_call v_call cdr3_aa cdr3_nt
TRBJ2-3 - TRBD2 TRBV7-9 CASSPSGSKADTQYF TGTGCCAGCAGCCCTAGCGGGTCCAAGGCGGATACGCAGTATTTT
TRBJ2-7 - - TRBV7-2 CASSLAAGYSYEQYF TGTGCCAGCAGCTTAGCTGCAGGGTACTCCTACGAGCAGTACTTC
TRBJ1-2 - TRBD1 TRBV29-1 CSVEETGAGSYTF TGCAGCGTAGAAGAGACAGGGGCGGGGAGCTACACCTTC
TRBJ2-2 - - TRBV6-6 CAGTARRGDTGELFF TGTGCCGGAACCGCTCGGAGGGGTGACACCGGGGAGCTGTTTTTT
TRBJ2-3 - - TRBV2 CARGRGTDTQYF TGTGCCAGGGGGAGGGGGACGGATACGCAGTATTTT
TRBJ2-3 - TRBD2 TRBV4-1 CASSQVGLAGGRRTDTQYF TGCGCCAGCAGCCAGGTCGGACTAGCGGGGGGGCGCAGGACAGATACGCAGTATTTT
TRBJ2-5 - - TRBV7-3 CASSGSRGETQYF TGTGCCAGCAGCGGTTCTAGGGGAGAGACCCAGTACTTC
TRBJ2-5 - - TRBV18 CASSDQGGARETQYF TGTGCCAGCTCGGACCAAGGGGGGGCCCGGGAGACCCAGTACTTC
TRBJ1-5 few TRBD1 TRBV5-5 CASSPRDRSNQPQHF TGTGCCAGCAGCCCCCGGGACAGGTCCAATCAGCCCCAGCATTTT
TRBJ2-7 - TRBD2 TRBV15 CATSRALAGGRSYEQYF TGTGCCACCAGCAGAGCCCTAGCGGGGGGGCGCTCCTACGAGCAGTACTTC
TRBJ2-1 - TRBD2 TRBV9 CASTPQTGGPYNEQFF TGTGCCAGCACCCCTCAGACGGGAGGCCCCTACAATGAGCAGTTCTTC
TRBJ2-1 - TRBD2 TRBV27 CASSPPTAGGYYNEQFF TGTGCCAGCAGTCCCCCGACAGCGGGAGGATACTACAATGAGCAGTTCTTC
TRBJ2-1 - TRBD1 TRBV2 CASGGQGSAYNEQFF TGTGCCAGCGGGGGACAGGGGAGCGCCTACAATGAGCAGTTCTTC
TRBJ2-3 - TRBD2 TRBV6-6 CASSFNLAGGTDTQYF TGTGCCAGCAGCTTTAACCTAGCGGGGGGCACAGATACGCAGTATTTT
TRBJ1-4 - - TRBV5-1 CASSLAGNNEKLFF TGCGCCAGCAGCTTGGCGGGGAATAATGAAAAACTGTTTTTT
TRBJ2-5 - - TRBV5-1 CASSLGLQETQYF TGCGCCAGCAGCTTGGGACTACAAGAGACCCAGTACTTC
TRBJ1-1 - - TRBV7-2 CASSLLSPPEAFF TGTGCCAGCAGCTTATTGAGTCCCCCTGAAGCTTTCTTT
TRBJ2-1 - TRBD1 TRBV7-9 CASSLADRELYNEQFF TGTGCCAGCAGCTTGGCAGACAGGGAGCTCTACAATGAGCAGTTCTTC